Described below is a single TCR beta chain sequence and its context. This specimen belongs to a study of blood T cell repertoires in COVID-19. For the study at large: COVID-19 samples collected from the United States, Italy and Spain covered acute and convalescent phases. Sample material is recorded as cDNA or gDNA derived from T cells, B-cell-depleted T cells, or PBMCs.

In the authors' workflow: Amplified reference gene primers provided the basis for estimating nucleated cell counts. The table came from immunoSEQ multiplex PCR; TCRdb's copy has only in-frame clones and leaves some out. The DNA gave D and trimming, while V, J and clone size come from that table. The data hold some 120,000 clones, with about nine tenths observed a single time. Per the germline V gene, CDR1 is SNHLY and CDR2 is FYNNEI. The J segment lost 4 bases and the V segment lost 5 bases, leaving 11 bases of the junction unmatched. The CDR3 spans 16 residues. Specimen: peripheral blood. This chain links TRBV2 with TRBJ1-5, with 7 positions matching TRBD1. The receptor was isolated from a man aged 45-65 years with active COVID-19. This chain's CDR3 is CASSPRLTGSNQPQHF. DNA of the CDR3: TGTGCCAGCAGTCCTCGTCTGACAGGGAGTAATCAGCCCCAGCATTTT.